Listed below are T cell receptor beta chains from one sample, sequenced in a study of blood T cell repertoires in COVID-19. Repertoires were generated with immunoSEQ multiplex PCR, while TCRdb's copy carries only in-frame clones and drops some. Of around 150,000 clones listed, 84% are singletons. Sequences were obtained from peripheral blood. Receptors were obtained from a woman of 80 years or more with acute or convalescent COVID-19. Each CDR3 is given with its conserved first and last residue. Each record gives: J gene, V gene, CDR3 protein.

TRBJ1-2,TRBV28,CASSVPGQGGGYTF
TRBJ2-5,TRBV28,CASRTTGSRGETQYF
TRBJ2-7,TRBV5-5,CASRPPGTHYYEQYF
TRBJ1-2,TRBV5-6,CASSLRGLDTF
TRBJ2-7,TRBV7-9,CASSLTQGIVYEQYF
TRBJ1-4,TRBV2,CASRLASQQEKLFF
TRBJ1-4,TRBV15,CATSETGTTNEKLFF
TRBJ2-3,TRBV6-2/TRBV6-3,CASRPSGGPDTQYF
TRBJ2-5,TRBV18,CASSPATVKGETQYF
TRBJ1-6,TRBV7-9,CASRRGGWDSPLHF